Described below is a single T cell receptor beta chain sequence and its context. The sample originates from a study of T cell repertoires in cytomegalovirus infection. The V and J ends lost 2 bases and 6 bases, in that order; junction bases with no gene match: 10. The CDR3 extends over 17 amino acids. The germline V gene encodes CDR1 LNHDA and CDR2 SQIVND (reference sequence). One entry per CDR3 protein, called by TCRdb with MiXCR from the reads. The sample has 680,000 or so distinct CDR3 sequences; 35% are singletons. Sequences were obtained from PBMCs. The chain carries TRBV19 and TRBJ1-1; 12 bases agree with TRBD1. This TCR came from a human donor in good health (CMV status not recorded). Some clones in this sample may be carry-over from other donors' samples. This CDR3 is CASSITGTGGPRAEAFF. DNA of the CDR3: TGTGCCAGTAGTATAACCGGGACAGGGGGCCCCCGGGCTGAAGCTTTCTTT.